This T cell receptor beta chain was recorded in a study of regulatory T cells in long-lasting Graves disease. A few counts support this clonotype. The time point was: newly diagnosed GD, antithyroid drugs for less than 3 months. PBMC RNA was the source of the TCR library. The V gene's germline CDR1 is MDHEN and CDR2 SYDVKM. The V and J ends lost 5 bases and 0 bases, in that order; junction bases with no gene match: 11. CDR3 length equals 18 residues. According to the study, TCR beta libraries were built with iRepertoire HTBI primers and CDR3-region Arm-PCR. TCRdb reanalysed the multiplex PCR reads using MiXCR and keeps one entry per CDR3 protein. The data hold about 420,000 distinct CDR3 sequences, with about 15% observed a single time. The sample was also reused in another study, on T cells in Graves' hyperthyroidism and ophthalmopathy.

The sequence derives from a woman under 30 with Graves disease. The sequences come from peripheral blood mononuclear cells (PBMCs), collected at new diagnosis, from a patient treated with antithyroid drugs. The V gene is TRBV28, the J gene TRBJ1-5; 9 positions match TRBD1. The CDR3 region is CASSLHTGTGSSNQPQHF. Written as DNA, the CDR3 is TGTGCCAGCAGTCTACATACCGGGACAGGGAGTAGCAATCAGCCCCAGCATTTT.